A single sample gave rise to the 22 T cell receptor beta chains below, sequenced in a study of early T cells in non-severe SARS-CoV-2 infection. TCRdb reprocessed the 5' RACE reads with MiXCR, giving one entry per CDR3 protein. The sample includes about 40,000 distinct CDR3 sequences, around 23% of them seen just once. The input for sequencing was whole blood, taken at baseline. All receptors derive from an adult who was a healthcare worker with PCR-confirmed SARS-CoV-2 infection or an uninfected control (not recorded which).

The table lists this clonotype with a few counts. The CDR3 DNA reads TGTGCCATCAACCCCGGGACTAGCGGGGTCTACAATGAGCAGTTCTTC. Protein sequence: CAINPGTSGVYNEQFF. The rearrangement uses TRBV10-3 and TRBJ2-1; 13 bases line up with TRBD2. Germline CDR1 and CDR2: ENHRY and SYGVKD. With 7 bases clipped from V and 3 bases from J, the junction kept 6 bases outside the gene matches. CDR3 size: 16 residues.

Comments on this clonotype: It is likely a read error, because the conserved phenylalanine at the end of the CDR3 is missing. The chain has TRBV7-3 and TRBJ2-2, with a weak D call TRBD2 (6 bases). This CDR3 is built from 16 residues. Trimming removed 5 bases from V and 2 bases from J, with 15 bases in between. Germline CDR1 is SGHTA and CDR2 is FQGTGA. The CDR3 loop reads CASSREGTYNTGELFL. The CDR3 DNA follows: TGTGCCAGCAGCCGAGAAGGGACTTATAACACCGGGGAGCTGTTTCTT.

The rearrangement links TRBV12-3 or TRBV12-4 to TRBJ1-1, with unresolved D. The CDR3 covers 13 residues. V shed 5 bases and J shed 10 bases, with 17 bases lying between them. The CDR3 sequence: CASSTTLLEVAFF. The CDR3 DNA reads TGTGCCAGCAGTACAACATTGCTAGAGGTAGCTTTCTTT.

This clonotype was detected only a few times. The V and J genes are TRBV5-1 and TRBJ1-2; D might be TRBD1 (5 bases). The germline gives CDR1 SGHRS, CDR2 YFSETQ. The CDR3 has 14 amino acids. V lost 4 bases to trimming and J lost 2 bases, with 12 bases between them. The CDR3 coding sequence is TGCGCCAGCAGCCGGGGACCGGAGAACTATGGCTACACCTTC. As protein: CASSRGPENYGYTF.

The chain couples TRBV20-1 to TRBJ2-5; TRBD2 might be the D (7 bases). Germline V gene data show CDR1 as DFQATT and CDR2 as SNEGSKA (reference sequence). Trimming removed 6 bases at V and 4 bases at J, with 15 bases between. The CDR3 loop spans 13 amino acids. CDR3: CSAREGGLETQYF. The CDR3 DNA follows: TGCAGTGCCAGGGAGGGGGGGCTAGAGACCCAGTACTTC.

This clonotype has only a few counts. The rearrangement uses TRBV6-1 and TRBJ2-7, with unresolved D. Deletions cut 0 bases from V and 3 bases from J, with 6 bases between. The germline V gene encodes CDR1 MNHNS and CDR2 SASEGT. CDR3 size: 13 residues. DNA for the CDR3: TGTGCCAGCAGTGAAGCGTCGTACTACGAGCAGTACTTC. Its protein product is CASSEASYYEQYF.

This chain links TRBV5-4 with TRBJ2-2, with TRBD2 identical over 13 bases. This CDR3 comprises 16 residues. CDR1 is SGHNT and CDR2 is YYREEE in the germline V gene (reference sequence). J gave up 6 bases and V 1 base, and 3 bases lay outside the gene matches. This chain's CDR3 is CASSLTGLAGAGELFF. The CDR3 DNA reads TGTGCCAGCAGCTTGACCGGACTAGCGGGGGCCGGGGAGCTGTTTTTT.

At least ten counts were recorded for this clonotype. The chain joins TRBV9 to TRBJ2-3, with D unclear. Per the germline V gene, CDR1 is SGDLS and CDR2 is YYNGEE. This CDR3 is built from 15 residues. V lost 2 bases and J 0 bases, leaving 10 bases between the germline ends. CDR3 in amino acids: CASSVRPWSTDTQYF. CDR3 DNA sequence: TGTGCCAGCAGCGTCCGGCCTTGGAGCACAGATACGCAGTATTTT.

Ten or more counts support this clonotype. The V call is TRBV29-1, the J call TRBJ1-2; D is possibly TRBD1 (6 bases). Germline assignment: CDR1 SQVTM and CDR2 ANQGSEA. The CDR3 is 15 amino acids. V lost 1 base to trimming and J lost 0 bases, with 12 bases between them. The DNA of the CDR3 is TGCAGCGTTGAAGGGCCAGGGGCCGCTAACTATGGCTACACCTTC. Protein sequence: CSVEGPGAANYGYTF.

This clonotype has just one count. The chain carries TRBV27 and TRBJ1-2; no clear D gene. The CDR3 runs to 14 residues. CDR1 is MNHEY, CDR2 SMNVEV, per germline (reference sequence). Trimming pared 6 bases from V and 1 base from J, leaving 12 bases between. The CDR3, as DNA: TGTGCCAGCAGGAGGGCCTCTTATAACTATGGCTACACCTTC. Encoded protein: CASRRASYNYGYTF.

This rearrangement joins TRBV10-2 to TRBJ2-1; no clear D. V was trimmed by 4 bases and J by 2 bases, leaving 9 bases between them. Germline CDR1 WSHSY, CDR2 SAAADI. This CDR3 is built from 14 residues. CDR3 coding DNA: TGCGCCAGCAGTGCGAGTCTAACCTACAATGAGCAGTTCTTC. It is translated as CASSASLTYNEQFF.

This clonotype has ten or more counts. The rearrangement links TRBV12-3 or TRBV12-4 to TRBJ2-7; the match to TRBD1 covers 7 bases. CDR3 size: 14 residues. V trimming: 6 bases; J trimming: 0 bases; junction bases outside the gene matches: 5. The CDR3 protein is CASSQGQVSYEQYF. The DNA for the CDR3 is TGTGCCAGCAGCCAAGGACAGGTCTCCTACGAGCAGTACTTC.

The chain links TRBV7-9 to TRBJ2-4; no clear D. The CDR3 runs 13 residues. Deletions cut 8 bases from V and 2 bases from J, with 10 bases between. In germline, CDR1 is SEHNR, CDR2 FQNEAQ (reference sequence). The CDR3 spells CASRYTTKNIQYF. The CDR3 DNA follows: TGTGCCAGCCGATATACGACCAAAAACATTCAGTACTTC.

This clonotype was seen a single time. The V and J genes are TRBV12-3 or TRBV12-4 and TRBJ2-7; 9 positions match TRBD2. This CDR3 has 13 amino acids. J lost 5 bases, V lost 6 bases, and 5 bases had no gene match. The CDR3 here is CASSTGTSNEQYF. The CDR3 nucleotides are TGTGCCAGCAGCACCGGGACTAGCAACGAGCAGTACTTC.

This clonotype was observed a few times. CDR3 amino acids: CASSQDGEGDSPLHF. The CDR3 coding sequence is TGCGCCAGCAGCCAAGATGGTGAAGGGGATTCACCCCTCCACTTT. The chain couples TRBV4-1 to TRBJ1-6; perhaps TRBD1 as D (5 bases). The germline V gene has CDR1 MGHRA and CDR2 YSYEKL. The ends were cut back, 0 bases at V and 8 bases at J, with 11 bases in the middle. This CDR3 contains 15 residues.

This clonotype has a single count. The V gene is TRBV24-1, the J gene TRBJ2-3; D is perhaps TRBD1 (6 bases). This CDR3 comprises 14 residues. Per germline, CDR1 KGHDR and CDR2 SFDVKD. Trimming stripped 4 bases from V and 3 bases from J, with 10 bases between. This CDR3 reads CATSDYRETDTQYF. The CDR3 DNA reads TGTGCCACCAGTGACTACAGGGAAACAGATACGCAGTATTTT.

This clonotype came up a few times. The rearrangement joins TRBV4-1 to TRBJ1-2; D gene unclear. CDR1 and CDR2 from the germline V gene are MGHRA and YSYEKL. CDR3 length: 15 residues. V gave up 4 bases and J gave up 4 bases, with 16 bases separating them. The CDR3, as DNA: TGCGCCAGCAGCCCCGTTTCGGACGCGAGCTATGGCTACACCTTC. Protein: CASSPVSDASYGYTF.

The rearrangement links TRBV29-1 to TRBJ1-2; maybe TRBD1 (6 bases). With 4 bases removed from V and 2 bases from J, the gap between germline ends came to 14 bases. CDR3 length: 14 residues. Looked up from germline, CDR1 is SQVTM and CDR2 is ANQGSEA. The CDR3 nucleotides are TGCAGCGTTGGGACATTGGACAGCAACTATGGCTACACCTTC. Translated, it gives CSVGTLDSNYGYTF.

V gene TRBV20-1 combines with J gene TRBJ2-3, with 12 nucleotides matching TRBD1. Germline CDR1 is DFQATT and CDR2 is SNEGSKA (reference sequence). V was clipped by 6 bases and J by 4 bases; unmatched bases: 8. This CDR3 spans 15 amino acids. DNA for the CDR3: TGCAGTGCCATTCGCCGGGACAGGGGGCCAGATACGCAGTATTTT. It yields the protein CSAIRRDRGPDTQYF.

This clonotype came up a few times. The chain is built from TRBV12-3 or TRBV12-4 and TRBJ2-3; the match to TRBD2 covers 11 bases. V was clipped by 5 bases and J by 2 bases; unmatched bases: 9. This CDR3 has 17 residues. In DNA, the CDR3 is TGTGCCAGCAGTCTCCTACTAGCGGGGGCTCACACAGATACGCAGTATTTT. This gives the protein CASSLLLAGAHTDTQYF.

This chain joins TRBV7-9 and TRBJ2-7; the D is unclear. The ends were cut back, 1 base at V and 3 bases at J, with 4 bases in the middle. Germline V CDR1 and CDR2: SEHNR, FQNEAQ (reference sequence). This CDR3 region has 12 residues. CDR3: CASSLVGYEQYF. The CDR3, as DNA: TGTGCCAGCAGCTTAGTGGGCTACGAGCAGTACTTC.

This clonotype has just a few counts. The genes are TRBV29-1 and TRBJ1-1; a weak D match, TRBD1 (5 bases). Per the germline V gene, CDR1 is SQVTM and CDR2 is ANQGSEA. Trimming took 3 bases from V and 4 from J, leaving 12 bases between them. The CDR3 consists of 13 residues. The CDR3 reads CSVDKGLSTEAFF. DNA for the CDR3: TGCAGCGTTGACAAGGGGTTAAGCACTGAAGCTTTCTTT.